These 20 T cell receptor beta chains came from one sample sequenced in a study of tumor-infiltrating lymphocytes in primary liver carcinoma. Making TCR beta cDNA involved around 500 ng total RNA and a constant-region primer. Library construction for TCR beta comprised three nested multiplex PCR rounds performed with slightly modified ARM-PCR. The first two PCR rounds used TRBV1-TRBV30 primers with a Cbeta primer, about 9 cycles each. From the multiplex PCR reads, TCRdb called clonotypes with MiXCR, one entry per CDR3 protein. Here the sample spans 90,000 to 150,000 distinct CDR3 sequences, under 70% being singletons. The study co-extracted DNA and RNA from roughly 20-30 mg of unsorted bulk tissue. The sample was tumor-adjacent normal liver tissue. Receptors originate from a woman between 55 and 75 years old with primary liver carcinoma and hepatitis B virus infection.

As regards this clonotype: The junction differs from germline at one of its ends, possibly a read error. The rearrangement joins TRBV10-1 to TRBJ2-7, with TRBD1 as a possible D gene (5 bases). CDR3 size: 15 residues. CDR1 is WNHNN, CDR2 SYGVQD, per germline (reference sequence). DNA of the CDR3: TGCGCCGGCAGTGACTCCCGGACAAGGGACTACGAGCAGTACTTC. Its translation is CAGSDSRTRDYEQYF.

This clonotype appeared a single time. One junction end does not reproduce the germline sequence, and a read error may be involved. J is TRBJ2-7 and V is TRBV30, with 7 bases fitting TRBD2. CDR3 size: 14 residues. CDR1 and CDR2 (germline): GTSNPN, SVGIG (reference sequence). CDR3 sequence: CAWSVGGVTYEKYF. CDR3 coding DNA: TGTGCCTGGAGTGTTGGGGGGGTGACATACGAGAAGTACTTC. The full variable domain, in which reference TRBV30 and TRBJ2-7 provide the parts outside the CDR3, is SQTIHQWPATLVQPVGSPLSLECTVEGTSNPNLYWYRQAAGRGLQLLFYSVGIGQISSEVPQNLSASRPQDRQFILSSKKLLLSDSGFYLCAWSVGGVTYEKYFGPGTRLTVT.

CDR3 bases: TGTGCCAGCAGTGACCAGGGGACTAGCGGGAGAGGTGAGCAGTTCTTC. Protein: CASSDQGTSGRGEQFF. The chain recombines TRBV7-3 with TRBJ2-1; the match to TRBD2 covers 14 bases. Germline CDR1 SGHTA, CDR2 FQGTGA. The CDR3 is made up of 16 amino acids. V gave up 6 bases and J gave up 9 bases; unmatched junction bases: 10.

The J gene is TRBJ2-3, the V gene TRBV10-3, with D hard to call. Between the trimmed V and J ends, which lost 3 bases and 0 bases, there was a span of 10 bases. This CDR3 region has 15 residues. Germline V lookup: CDR1 ENHRY, CDR2 SYGVKD. The chain's CDR3 is CAISDERPSTDTQYF. As DNA, the CDR3 is TGTGCCATCAGTGACGAGCGACCTAGCACAGATACGCAGTATTTT.

The chain couples TRBV7-9 to TRBJ1-1, with 10 bases identical to TRBD1. CDR3 length equals 16 residues. CDR1 and CDR2 (germline): SEHNR, FQNEAQ (reference sequence). With 5 bases clipped from V and 4 bases from J, the junction kept 10 bases outside the gene matches. The chain's CDR3 is CASSPDRGPEGTEAFF. DNA of the CDR3: TGTGCCAGCAGCCCCGACAGGGGGCCCGAAGGCACTGAAGCTTTCTTT.

This clonotype has just a few counts. The CDR3 DNA is TGTGCCAGCAGTTACTCAGGGGGCACGGACACTGAAGCTTTCTTT. Protein product: CASSYSGGTDTEAFF. The V gene is TRBV27, the J gene TRBJ1-1; 8 bases match TRBD1. This CDR3 spans 15 amino acids. Germline V gives CDR1 MNHEY, CDR2 SMNVEV (reference sequence). With V trimmed by 4 bases and J by 3 bases, 7 bases remained unmatched.

The rearrangement uses TRBV5-6 and TRBJ2-7, with D perhaps matching TRBD1 (6 bases). V gave up 0 bases and J gave up 11 bases, with 18 bases separating them. Germline lookup yields CDR1 SGHDT and CDR2 YYEEEE. The CDR3 runs 14 residues. CDR3 DNA: TGTGCCAGCAGCTTGGTCTCTGGGACAATGGCTGAGTACTTC. Translating it yields CASSLVSGTMAEYF.

This clonotype was found a few times. A read error may produce the germline difference seen at one junction end. V and J are TRBV5-1 and TRBJ2-1; 11 bases agree with TRBD2. The CDR3 contains 15 residues. Germline V gene lookup returns CDR1 SGHRS and CDR2 YFSETQ. Written as DNA, the CDR3 is TGCGCCAGCAGCTCAAATGGGGGAACTAGCGGGAGAACAAACTTC. It yields the protein CASSSNGGTSGRTNF. Filled out from reference TRBV5-1 and TRBJ2-1, the complete variable domain reads KAGVTQTPRYLIKTRGQQVTLSCSPISGHRSVSWYQQTPGQGLQFLFEYFSETQRNKGNFPGRFSGRQFSNSRSEMNVSTLELGDSALYLCASSSNGGTSGRTNFGPGTRLTVL.

A note on this clonotype: A read error is possible here, since a much larger clone lies one base away. The chain uses TRBV5-1 and TRBJ1-6; unclear D gene. CDR1 is SGHRS and CDR2 is YFSETQ in the germline V gene. The CDR3 has 16 residues. DNA of the CDR3: TGCGTCAGCAGCTTGGTGGGGAGCTCCTATAATTCACCCCTCCACTTT. As protein: CVSSLVGSSYNSPLHF.

This clonotype has a count of ten or more. The chain has TRBV7-3 and TRBJ2-7, with D perhaps TRBD1 (6 bases). Germline V gene lookup returns CDR1 SGHTA and CDR2 FQGTGA. The V and J ends lost 5 bases and 4 bases respectively, with 15 bases between them. The CDR3 sequence is 14 residues long. The CDR3 DNA is TGTGCCAGCAGCCCCGCCCCAGGGGTATACGAGCAGTACTTC. Translated, it gives CASSPAPGVYEQYF. Full variable domain (rest looked up from reference TRBV7-3 and TRBJ2-7): GAGVSQTPSNKVTEKGKYVELRCDPISGHTALYWYRQSLGQGPEFLIYFQGTGAADDSGLPNDRFFAVRPEGSVSTLKIQRTERGDSAVYLCASSPAPGVYEQYFGPGTRLTVT.

The CDR3 DNA sequence: TGTGCCAGCAGCCGGCCGACTAATCCCTACGAGCAGTACTTC. Residues: CASSRPTNPYEQYF. The J gene is TRBJ2-7, the V gene TRBV4-2; D may be TRBD2 (5 bases). Looked up from germline, CDR1 is LGHNA and CDR2 is YNFKEQ. Trimming removed 4 bases at V and 2 bases at J, with 12 bases between. The CDR3 extends over 14 amino acids.

Turning to this clonotype: Since a much larger clone is just one base distant, this may be a read error. The chain employs TRBV5-1 and TRBJ2-3; D unresolved. The germline V gene encodes CDR1 SGHRS and CDR2 YFSETQ. The CDR3 totals 14 residues. V was cut by 6 bases and J by 2 bases, with 13 bases left in between. The CDR3 nucleotides read TGCGCCAGCAACCCGACCGTATCCACAGATACGCAGTATTTT. It specifies CASNPTVSTDTQYF. Based on the CDR3 plus reference TRBV5-1 and TRBJ2-3, the full variable domain is KAGVTQTPRYLIKTRGQQVTLSCSPISGHRSVSWYQQTPGQGLQFLFEYFSETQRNKGNFPGRFSGRQFSNSRSEMNVSTLELGDSALYLCASNPTVSTDTQYFGPGTRLTVL.

On this clonotype: A much larger clone differs by one base, so this may be a read error. The chain is built from TRBV7-9 and TRBJ1-1; 7 nucleotides agree with TRBD1. CDR3 length: 13 residues. The V gene's germline CDR1 is SEHNR and CDR2 FQNEAQ (reference sequence). V shed 7 bases, J shed 3 bases, and the junction held 5 bases outside the gene matches. The CDR3 is CASTRGMDTEAFF. The CDR3 nucleotides read TGTGCCAGCACCAGGGGGATGGACACTGAAGCTTTCTTT.

A note on this clonotype: Germline is not matched at one junction end, which may reflect a read error. This chain connects TRBV10-3 to TRBJ2-5; 8 positions agree with TRBD1. The CDR3 has 14 amino acids. Germline V gene data show CDR1 as ENHRY and CDR2 as SYGVKD. This CDR3 reads CAISAGQDQETQCF. CDR3 sequence (DNA): TGTGCCATCAGTGCGGGACAGGACCAAGAGACACAGTGCTTC.

A remark on this clonotype: This could be a read error, since a much larger clone is one nucleotide away. This sequence joins TRBV30 and TRBJ1-2; perhaps TRBD1 as D (6 bases). Deletions cut 4 bases from V and 7 bases from J, with 22 bases between. The CDR3 is 15 residues long. CDR1 and CDR2 from the germline V gene are GTSNPN and SVGIG (reference sequence). In DNA, the CDR3 is TGTGCCTGGAAACCCGGACAGCACAAGGGCGGTGGCTACACCTTC. Amino acid sequence: CAWKPGQHKGGGYTF. Together with reference TRBV30 and TRBJ1-2, the CDR3 gives the full variable domain: SQTIHQWPATLVQPVGSPLSLECTVEGTSNPNLYWYRQAAGRGLQLLFYSVGIGQISSEVPQNLSASRPQDRQFILSSKKLLLSDSGFYLCAWKPGQHKGGGYTFGSGTRLTVV.

This clonotype was detected ten times or more. V and J are TRBV30 and TRBJ2-1; D unresolved. Trimming took 0 bases from V and 6 from J, leaving 9 bases between them. The germline V gene has CDR1 GTSNPN and CDR2 SVGIG (reference sequence). CDR3 length equals 13 residues. CDR3 DNA sequence: TGTGCCTGGAGTGTCGGAGAAAGCAATGAGCAGTTCTTC. Amino acid sequence: CAWSVGESNEQFF.

Concerning this clonotype itself: The conserved phenylalanine or tryptophan normally closing the CDR3 is absent here, so this likely arose from a read error. V usage is TRBV11-2 and J usage is TRBJ1-2, with TRBD1 as a possible D gene (5 bases). Looked up from germline, CDR1 is SGHAT and CDR2 is FQNNGV. The CDR3 is 15 residues long. CDR3 amino acids: CTSSPRQTENCGYTL. The CDR3 coding sequence is TGTACCAGCAGCCCCCGCCAGACAGAAAACTGTGGCTACACCCTC.

As regards this clonotype: The junction differs from germline at one of its ends, possibly a read error. The V call is TRBV11-2, the J call TRBJ2-3, with D uncertain. The CDR3 contains 14 residues. Germline-derived CDR1 and CDR2 are SGHAT and FQNNGV. Here the CDR3 reads CASRPSMSGDTQCF. CDR3 DNA sequence: TGTGCCAGCAGACCGAGCATGAGTGGGGATACGCAGTGTTTT.

Worth noting for this clonotype: A read error may account for a junction end that differs from germline. The chain carries TRBV29-1 and TRBJ1-5, with 10 nucleotides matching TRBD1. Germline loops: CDR1 SQVTM, CDR2 ANQGSEA. This CDR3 comprises 14 residues. CDR3 sequence: CNVAGQGMGQPQHF. DNA for the CDR3: TGCAACGTTGCGGGACAGGGGATGGGTCAGCCCCAGCACTTT.

The chain has TRBV11-3 and TRBJ1-5; 8 bases are shared with TRBD1. The CDR3 runs to 16 residues. After removal of 5 bases from V and 0 bases from J, the junction contained 6 bases not matched to a gene. Germline assignment: CDR1 SGHNT and CDR2 YENEEA. CDR3 in DNA: TGTGCCAGCAGCCCTGGGACAGGTCATAGCAATCAGCCCCAGCATTTT. This sequence encodes CASSPGTGHSNQPQHF.